A single sample gave rise to the 32 T cell receptor beta chains below, sequenced in a study of T cells after yellow fever vaccination. MiXCR, applied by TCRdb to the 5' RACE reads, yields one record per CDR3 protein. The table lists about 500,000 distinct CDR3 sequences, about a sixth of them singletons, with roughly 17% in the top ten. The sequencing here drew on PBMCs, taken 5 days after the first yellow fever vaccination. These receptor sequences come from a man in his late teens or twenties who received the YFV17D yellow fever vaccine.

This chain links TRBV24-1 with TRBJ2-3, with 10 bases matching TRBD1. J gave up 6 bases and V 9 bases, and 17 bases lay outside the gene matches. The CDR3 totals 17 residues. CDR1 is KGHDR, CDR2 SFDVKD, per germline. CDR3 residues: CATAGTGAGRAQDTQYF. CDR3 nucleotide sequence: TGTGCCACCGCCGGGACAGGGGCGGGTAGGGCACAGGATACGCAGTATTTT.

This clonotype was counted once. J is TRBJ2-5 and V is TRBV11-2, with a possible D match to TRBD2 (5 bases). CDR3 length: 11 residues. Germline CDR1 and CDR2: SGHAT and FQNNGV. The V end was cut by 3 bases, the J end by 11 bases, with 10 bases between. Here the CDR3 DNA reads TGTGCCAGCAGCTTGCCGGGATTTCAGTACTTC. It yields the protein CASSLPGFQYF.

Ten or more counts support this clonotype. This chain links TRBV18 with TRBJ1-1; tentatively, D is TRBD1 (6 bases). The CDR3 spans 14 residues. Germline CDR1 is KGHSH and CDR2 is LQKENI. V was cut by 2 bases and J by 4 bases, with 11 bases left in between. The CDR3 DNA sequence: TGTGCCAGCTCACCAAGCGGGGGCCTCACTGAAGCTTTCTTT. Its translation is CASSPSGGLTEAFF.

The table lists this clonotype with a few counts. This rearrangement joins TRBV19 to TRBJ2-1, with D possibly being TRBD2 (5 bases). Per the germline V gene, CDR1 is LNHDA and CDR2 is SQIVND (reference sequence). V gave up 1 base and J gave up 8 bases, with 12 bases separating them. This CDR3 spans 14 amino acids. CDR3 loop: CASSIVRRVHEQFF. The CDR3 DNA reads TGTGCCAGTAGTATAGTTAGGCGGGTGCATGAGCAGTTCTTC.

The chain recombines TRBV7-2 with TRBJ1-2; D not certain. V was shortened by 5 bases and J by 1 base, with 8 bases between the two germline ends. There are 13 residues in the CDR3. From germline, CDR1 is SGHTA and CDR2 FQGNSA. The CDR3 spells CASSRGLNYGYTF. CDR3 bases: TGTGCCAGCAGCCGTGGACTTAACTATGGCTACACCTTC.

This chain links TRBV5-6 with TRBJ1-4; 7 bases match TRBD1. The length of the CDR3 is 14 residues. Germline V lookup: CDR1 SGHDT, CDR2 YYEEEE. The ends lost 2 bases at V and 7 bases at J; junction bases unmatched: 5. CDR3 amino acids: CASSFRQGGEKLFF. CDR3 nucleotide sequence: TGTGCCAGCAGCTTCCGACAGGGTGGTGAAAAACTGTTTTTT. Filled out from reference TRBV5-6 and TRBJ1-4, the complete variable domain reads DAGVTQSPTHLIKTRGQQVTLRCSPKSGHDTVSWYQQALGQGPQFIFQYYEEEERQRGNFPDRFSGHQFPNYSSELNVNALLLGDSALYLCASSFRQGGEKLFFGSGTQLSVL.

The chain's CDR3 is CASSYSPTENSGANVLTF. CDR3 nucleotides: TGTGCCAGCAGTTACTCCCCGACAGAAAACTCTGGGGCCAACGTCCTGACTTTC. The chain joins TRBV6-5 to TRBJ2-6, with D perhaps TRBD1 (5 bases). With 0 bases removed from V and 0 bases from J, the gap between germline ends came to 12 bases. The germline V gene has CDR1 MNHEY and CDR2 SVGAGI. The CDR3 is made up of 18 amino acids.

This clonotype was seen a handful of times. J is TRBJ2-2 and V is TRBV7-2; possibly TRBD1 for D (5 bases). There are 14 residues in the CDR3. Trimming shortened V by 3 bases and J by 5 bases, and 10 bases separated the two germline ends. Per the germline V gene, CDR1 is SGHTA and CDR2 is FQGNSA. Here the CDR3 reads CASSFNRLTGELFF. The DNA for the CDR3 is TGTGCCAGCAGCTTTAACAGGCTAACCGGGGAGCTGTTTTTT.

The CDR3 nucleotides read TGTGCCAGCAGTAGACTAGCAGTACCTAGCACAGATACGCAGTATTTT. Encoded protein: CASSRLAVPSTDTQYF. The chain uses TRBV6-4 and TRBJ2-3; 7 bases are shared with TRBD2. CDR1 is MRHNA, CDR2 SNTAGT, per germline. V lost 5 bases and J lost 0; bases outside the gene matches: 8. CDR3 length: 16 residues.

In its sample, this clonotype was seen a few times. The V call is TRBV7-6, the J call TRBJ1-5, with 7 bases matching TRBD1. Trimming took 5 bases from V and 6 from J; bases not matched to a gene: 7. Looked up from germline, CDR1 is SGHVS and CDR2 is FNYEAQ. The CDR3 is 14 amino acids. The CDR3 reads CASSRGRGIQPQHF. CDR3 sequence (DNA): TGTGCCAGCAGCCGGGGCAGGGGGATTCAGCCCCAGCATTTT.

The chain uses TRBV5-4 and TRBJ1-2, with TRBD1 matching over 7 bases. The germline V gene has CDR1 SGHNT and CDR2 YYREEE (reference sequence). Unmatched junction bases numbered 10, after V lost 4 bases and J lost 4 bases. This CDR3 has 15 amino acids. CDR3 protein: CASSPEDRRSYGYTF. As DNA, the CDR3 is TGTGCCAGCAGCCCTGAGGACAGGAGATCCTATGGCTACACCTTC.

This clonotype has more than one count but fewer than ten. The rearrangement uses TRBV29-1 and TRBJ1-2; tentatively, D is TRBD1 (5 bases). The CDR3 covers 13 residues. Deletions cut 5 bases from V and 8 bases from J, with 18 bases between. The germline gives CDR1 SQVTM, CDR2 ANQGSEA. In nucleotides, the CDR3 is TGCAGCGTTCATGTTGGGGCCGAAGGGGGCTACACCTTC. Its protein is CSVHVGAEGGYTF.

In its sample, this clonotype was seen a few times. The chain links TRBV4-3 to TRBJ2-3; D is unclear. V was trimmed by 0 bases and J by 6 bases, leaving 7 bases between them. The CDR3 is 13 residues long. Germline-derived CDR1 and CDR2 are LGHNA and YSLEER. CDR3 in amino acids: CASSQDFMDTQYF. CDR3 DNA sequence: TGCGCCAGCAGCCAAGATTTTATGGATACGCAGTATTTT.

V is TRBV5-4 and J is TRBJ1-2, with TRBD1 matching over 9 bases. J was trimmed by 5 bases and V by 5 bases; bases with no gene match: 4. The CDR3 is 13 residues long. Germline CDR1 SGHNT, CDR2 YYREEE (reference sequence). Here the CDR3 reads CASSRTGAYGYTF. In nucleotides, the CDR3 is TGTGCCAGCAGTCGGACAGGGGCATATGGCTACACCTTC.

V usage is TRBV5-1 and J usage is TRBJ2-1; D gene unclear. This CDR3 has 15 amino acids. From germline, CDR1 is SGHRS and CDR2 YFSETQ. Trimming took 3 bases from V and 5 from J, leaving 15 bases between them. For the CDR3, the DNA is TGCGCCAGCAGCTCCGCAGGCGATTTTGACAATGAGCAGTTCTTC. It translates to CASSSAGDFDNEQFF.

This clonotype came up many times. This sequence joins TRBV5-5 and TRBJ2-7; D call uncertain. Deletions cut 4 bases from V and 3 bases from J, with 8 bases between. Per the germline V gene, CDR1 is SGHKS and CDR2 is YYEKEE (reference sequence). CDR3 length: 12 amino acids. The CDR3 sequence is CASSPTFYEQYF. As DNA, the CDR3 is TGTGCCAGCAGCCCGACATTCTACGAGCAGTACTTC. Filled out from reference TRBV5-5 and TRBJ2-7, the complete variable domain reads DAGVTQSPTHLIKTRGQQVTLRCSPISGHKSVSWYQQVLGQGPQFIFQYYEKEERGRGNFPDRFSARQFPNYSSELNVNALLLGDSALYLCASSPTFYEQYFGPGTRLTVT.

This chain connects TRBV9 to TRBJ2-2; tentative D call: TRBD2 (5 bases). Germline V lookup: CDR1 SGDLS, CDR2 YYNGEE. With 1 base removed from V and 2 bases from J, the gap between germline ends came to 15 bases. This CDR3 contains 17 residues. The CDR3 bases are TGTGCCAGCAGCGTATCCTCCGGCGGACTCAACACCGGGGAGCTGTTTTTT. Translating it yields CASSVSSGGLNTGELFF. Based on the CDR3 plus reference TRBV9 and TRBJ2-2, the full variable domain is DSGVTQTPKHLITATGQRVTLRCSPRSGDLSVYWYQQSLDQGLQFLIQYYNGEERAKGNILERFSAQQFPDLHSELNLSSLELGDSALYFCASSVSSGGLNTGELFFGEGSRLTVL.

This clonotype has just a few counts. The genes are TRBV9 and TRBJ1-2; no reliable D call. The V and J ends lost 1 base and 10 bases respectively, with 17 bases between them. Germline-derived CDR1 and CDR2 are SGDLS and YYNGEE. The CDR3 totals 14 residues. This CDR3 reads CASSVMSVASFYTF. DNA of the CDR3: TGTGCCAGCAGCGTAATGTCGGTTGCAAGTTTCTACACCTTC.

This clonotype showed up many times. Sequence at one end of the junction differs from germline and may be a read error. The chain has TRBV19 and TRBJ1-5, with D possibly TRBD1 on 6 matching bases. The V gene's germline CDR1 is LNHDA and CDR2 SQIVND (reference sequence). The CDR3 has 13 residues. The CDR3 is CASSTTRTDPPHF. The CDR3 DNA reads as TGTGCCAGTAGTACGACCCGGACAGATCCCCCGCATTTT. Together with reference TRBV19 and TRBJ1-5, the CDR3 gives the full variable domain: DGGITQSPKYLFRKEGQNVTLSCEQNLNHDAMYWYRQDPGQGLRLIYYSQIVNDFQKGDIAEGYSVSREKKESFPLTVTSAQKNPTAFYLCASSTTRTDPPHFGDGTRLSIL.

The CDR3 DNA is TGTGCCAGCTCACCAATCCTCTCTGGGGCCAACGTCCTGACTTTC. This codes for CASSPILSGANVLTF. This chain joins TRBV18 and TRBJ2-6; D is ambiguous. Trimming removed 2 bases from V and 0 bases from J, with 5 bases in between. The CDR3 is made up of 15 amino acids. Germline loops: CDR1 KGHSH, CDR2 LQKENI.

This clonotype was seen a handful of times. The CDR3 nucleotides are TGCGCCAGCAGCTTAGGAGCAGCGGACAATGAGCAGTTCTTC. Protein product: CASSLGAADNEQFF. The chain has TRBV5-1 and TRBJ2-1, with D maybe TRBD2 (5 bases). Looked up from germline, CDR1 is SGHRS and CDR2 is YFSETQ. The CDR3 runs 14 residues. The V end was cut by 2 bases, the J end by 5 bases, with 11 bases between.

This clonotype was counted at least ten times. The chain couples TRBV4-1 to TRBJ1-5; 11 bases align to TRBD1. Germline CDR1 MGHRA, CDR2 YSYEKL. Trimming removed 2 bases from V and 6 bases from J; junction bases left unmatched: 9. This CDR3 spans 17 amino acids. CDR3 sequence reads: CASSQRTGTGGGQPQHF. Here the CDR3 DNA reads TGCGCCAGCAGCCAACGCACCGGGACAGGGGGAGGTCAGCCCCAGCATTTT.

The chain combines TRBV2 with TRBJ1-1, with no clear D. Germline loops: CDR1 SNHLY, CDR2 FYNNEI. This CDR3 is 14 amino acids long. The V end lost 9 bases, the J end lost 7 bases, and 21 bases lay between the germline ends. CDR3 amino acids: CARRRTSRTSEAFF. In nucleotides, the CDR3 is TGTGCCAGGCGCCGCACAAGCAGGACCAGTGAAGCTTTCTTT.

The gene calls are TRBV2 and TRBJ1-4; D uncertain. Germline CDR1 is SNHLY and CDR2 is FYNNEI. The CDR3 has 14 amino acids. Between the trimmed V and J ends, which lost 5 bases and 3 bases, there was a span of 10 bases. CDR3 DNA: TGTGCCAGCAGTCGGTTTGGGGCTAATGAAAAACTGTTTTTT. This codes for CASSRFGANEKLFF.

Only a few counts were recorded for this clonotype. The V and J genes are TRBV6-1 and TRBJ2-2; a possible D gene is TRBD2 (6 bases). This CDR3 is 13 amino acids long. Trimming removed 8 bases at V and 2 bases at J, with 9 bases between. Germline V gene data show CDR1 as MNHNS and CDR2 as SASEGT. The CDR3 loop reads CASRLVNTGELFF. For the CDR3, the DNA is TGTGCCAGCCGACTAGTTAACACCGGGGAGCTGTTTTTT.

This clonotype came up a few times. The rearrangement joins TRBV6-1 to TRBJ2-1; TRBD1 or TRBD2 may be the D gene (6 bases each). Trimming stripped 7 bases from V and 2 bases from J, with 21 bases between. Germline assignment: CDR1 MNHNS and CDR2 SASEGT. This CDR3 has 17 amino acids. The CDR3 reads CASTLLGVGGTYNEQFF. The CDR3 bases are TGTGCCAGCACCCTGCTCGGGGTGGGGGGCACCTACAATGAGCAGTTCTTC.

The chain recombines TRBV4-2 with TRBJ1-5; 9 bases align to TRBD1. The CDR3 consists of 16 residues. Germline CDR1 reads LGHNA; CDR2 reads YNFKEQ. J lost 3 bases, V lost 2 bases, and 5 bases had no gene match. CDR3 nucleotides: TGTGCCAGCAGCCAAATGGACAGGGGCGACAATCAGCCCCAGCATTTT. Amino acid sequence: CASSQMDRGDNQPQHF.

J is TRBJ1-1 and V is TRBV29-1; D is perhaps TRBD1 (6 bases). Germline V gives CDR1 SQVTM, CDR2 ANQGSEA. V dropped 6 bases and J dropped 3 bases, with 11 bases sitting between them. CDR3 size: 12 residues. Written as DNA, the CDR3 is TGCAGCGTCCATTCAGGGGACACTGAAGCTTTCTTT. This encodes CSVHSGDTEAFF.

J is TRBJ1-2 and V is TRBV20-1; TRBD1 agrees at 8 bases. The germline V gene encodes CDR1 DFQATT and CDR2 SNEGSKA (reference sequence). The CDR3 length is 14 residues. Unmatched junction bases numbered 9, after V lost 3 bases and J lost 6 bases. Here the CDR3 DNA reads TGCAGTGCTAGTCGACAGGGGATGGATGATGGCTACACCTTC. It encodes CSASRQGMDDGYTF.

The DNA of the CDR3 is TGCAGTGCCGGCCGGACAGTCGGTAGCAATCAGCCCCAGCATTTT. Amino acid sequence: CSAGRTVGSNQPQHF. The chain employs TRBV20-1 and TRBJ1-5; TRBD1 is a possible D gene (6 bases). CDR3 size: 15 residues. Trimming cost V 6 bases and J 0 bases, with 15 bases left between them. Germline V CDR1 and CDR2: DFQATT, SNEGSKA (reference sequence).

This chain uses TRBV4-1 with TRBJ1-2; tentative D call: TRBD1 (5 bases). The CDR3 is made up of 16 amino acids. Germline CDR1 and CDR2: MGHRA and YSYEKL. V lost 0 bases and J 4 bases, leaving 15 bases between the germline ends. The CDR3 DNA follows: TGCGCCAGCAGCCAAGATCGGGCAGGGATTTCCTATGGCTACACCTTC. The encoded protein is CASSQDRAGISYGYTF.

The chain carries TRBV12-3 or TRBV12-4 and TRBJ2-7; no clear D. CDR3 length: 14 amino acids. V dropped 2 bases and J dropped 7 bases, with 15 bases sitting between them. CDR3 sequence reads: CASSLSDTFGEQYV. Here the CDR3 DNA reads TGTGCCAGCAGTTTAAGTGACACCTTTGGGGAGCAGTACGTC.